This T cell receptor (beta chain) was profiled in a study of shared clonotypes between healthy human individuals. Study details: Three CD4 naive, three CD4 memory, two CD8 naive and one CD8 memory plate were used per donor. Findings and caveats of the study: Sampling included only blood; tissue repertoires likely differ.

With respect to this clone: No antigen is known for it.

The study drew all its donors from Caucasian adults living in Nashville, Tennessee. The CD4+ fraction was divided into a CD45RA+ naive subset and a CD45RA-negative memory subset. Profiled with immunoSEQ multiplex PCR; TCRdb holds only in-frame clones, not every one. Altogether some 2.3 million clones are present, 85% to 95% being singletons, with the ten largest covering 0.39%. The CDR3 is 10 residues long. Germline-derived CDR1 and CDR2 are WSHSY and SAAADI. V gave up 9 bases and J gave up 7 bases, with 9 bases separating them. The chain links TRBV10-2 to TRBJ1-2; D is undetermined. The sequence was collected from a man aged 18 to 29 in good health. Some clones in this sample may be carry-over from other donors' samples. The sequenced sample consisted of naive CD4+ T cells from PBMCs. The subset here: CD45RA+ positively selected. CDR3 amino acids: CASLSGGYTF. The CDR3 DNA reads TGCGCCAGTTTATCGGGTGGCTACACCTTC.